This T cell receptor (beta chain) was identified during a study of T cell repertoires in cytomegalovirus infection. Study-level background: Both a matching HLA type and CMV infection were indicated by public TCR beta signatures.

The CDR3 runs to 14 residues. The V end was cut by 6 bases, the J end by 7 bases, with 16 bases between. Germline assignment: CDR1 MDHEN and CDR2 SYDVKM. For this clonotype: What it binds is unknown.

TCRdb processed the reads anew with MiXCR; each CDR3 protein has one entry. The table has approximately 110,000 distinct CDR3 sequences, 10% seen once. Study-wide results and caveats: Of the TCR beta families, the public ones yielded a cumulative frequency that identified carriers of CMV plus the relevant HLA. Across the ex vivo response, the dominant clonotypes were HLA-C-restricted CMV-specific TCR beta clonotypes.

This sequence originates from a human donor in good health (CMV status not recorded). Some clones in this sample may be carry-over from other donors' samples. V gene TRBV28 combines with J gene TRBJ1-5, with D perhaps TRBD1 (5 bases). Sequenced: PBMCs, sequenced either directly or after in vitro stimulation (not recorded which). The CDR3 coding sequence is TGTGCCAGCAGAGTTGGGGCCGTTGGGCAGCCCCAGCATTTT. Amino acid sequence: CASRVGAVGQPQHF.